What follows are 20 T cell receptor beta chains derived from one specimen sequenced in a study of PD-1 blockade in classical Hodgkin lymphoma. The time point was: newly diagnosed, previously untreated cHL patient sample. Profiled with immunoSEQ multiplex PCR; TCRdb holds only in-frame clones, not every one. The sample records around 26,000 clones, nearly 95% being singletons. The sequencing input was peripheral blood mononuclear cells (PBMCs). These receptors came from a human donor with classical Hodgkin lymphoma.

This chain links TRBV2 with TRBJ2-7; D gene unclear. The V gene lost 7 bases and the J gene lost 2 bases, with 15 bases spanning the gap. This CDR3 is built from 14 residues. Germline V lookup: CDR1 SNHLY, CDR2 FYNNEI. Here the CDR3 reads CASTKVEQTYEQYF. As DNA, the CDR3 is TGTGCCAGCACAAAGGTAGAACAGACCTACGAGCAGTACTTC.

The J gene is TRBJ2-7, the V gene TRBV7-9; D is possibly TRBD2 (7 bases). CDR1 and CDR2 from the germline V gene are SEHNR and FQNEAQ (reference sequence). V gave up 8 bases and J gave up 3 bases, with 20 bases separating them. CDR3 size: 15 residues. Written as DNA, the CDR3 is TGTGCCAGCGGGGGCCGTTGGGGCGGGGGCTACGAGCAGTACTTC. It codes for CASGGRWGGGYEQYF.

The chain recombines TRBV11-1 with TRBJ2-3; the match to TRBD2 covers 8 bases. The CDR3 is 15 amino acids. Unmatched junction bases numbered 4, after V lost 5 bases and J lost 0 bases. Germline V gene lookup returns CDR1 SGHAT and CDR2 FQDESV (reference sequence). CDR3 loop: CASSVIAGSTDTQYF. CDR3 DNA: TGTGCCAGCAGCGTGATAGCGGGGAGCACAGATACGCAGTATTTT.

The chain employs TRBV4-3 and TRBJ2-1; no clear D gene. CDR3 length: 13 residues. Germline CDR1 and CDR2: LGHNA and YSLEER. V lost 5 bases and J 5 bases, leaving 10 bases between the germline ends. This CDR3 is CASSTEINNEQFF. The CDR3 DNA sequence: TGCGCCAGCAGCACCGAAATAAACAATGAGCAGTTCTTC.

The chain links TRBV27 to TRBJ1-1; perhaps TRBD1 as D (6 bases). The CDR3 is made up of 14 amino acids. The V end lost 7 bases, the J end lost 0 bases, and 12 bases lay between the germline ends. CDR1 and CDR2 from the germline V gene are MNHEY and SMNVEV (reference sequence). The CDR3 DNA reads TGTGCCAGCATGACCGGGGGCATGAACACTGAAGCTTTCTTT. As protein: CASMTGGMNTEAFF.

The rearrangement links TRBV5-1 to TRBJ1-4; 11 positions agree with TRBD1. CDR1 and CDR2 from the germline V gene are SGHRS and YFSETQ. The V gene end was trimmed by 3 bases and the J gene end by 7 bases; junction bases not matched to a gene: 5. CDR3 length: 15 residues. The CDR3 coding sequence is TGCGCCAGCAGCTCGAATGGACAGGGGGCTGAAAAACTGTTTTTT. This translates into CASSSNGQGAEKLFF.

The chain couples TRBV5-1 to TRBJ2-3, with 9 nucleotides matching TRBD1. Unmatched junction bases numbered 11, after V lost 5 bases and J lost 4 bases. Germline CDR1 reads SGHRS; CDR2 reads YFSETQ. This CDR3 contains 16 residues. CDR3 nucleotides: TGCGCCAGCAGACCGGACAGGGGACGGGCTGCAGATACGCAGTATTTT. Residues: CASRPDRGRAADTQYF.

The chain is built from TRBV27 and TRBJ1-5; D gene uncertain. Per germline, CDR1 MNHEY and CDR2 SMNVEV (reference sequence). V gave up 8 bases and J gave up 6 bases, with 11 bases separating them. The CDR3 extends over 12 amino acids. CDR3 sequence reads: CASGRAGQPQHF. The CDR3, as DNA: TGTGCCAGCGGTCGTGCGGGTCAGCCCCAGCATTTT.

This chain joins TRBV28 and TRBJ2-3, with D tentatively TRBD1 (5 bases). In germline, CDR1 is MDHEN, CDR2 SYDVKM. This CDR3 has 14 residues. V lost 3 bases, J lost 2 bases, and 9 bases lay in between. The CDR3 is CASSFMGLTDTQYF. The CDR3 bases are TGTGCCAGCAGTTTCATGGGGCTCACAGATACGCAGTATTTT.

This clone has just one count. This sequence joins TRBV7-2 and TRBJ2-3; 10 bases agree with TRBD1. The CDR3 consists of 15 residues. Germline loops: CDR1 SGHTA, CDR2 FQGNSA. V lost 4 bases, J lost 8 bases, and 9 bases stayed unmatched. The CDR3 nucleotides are TGTGCCAGCAGCTCGCTCGGACAGGGGGGCGGTACGCAGTATTTT. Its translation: CASSSLGQGGGTQYF.

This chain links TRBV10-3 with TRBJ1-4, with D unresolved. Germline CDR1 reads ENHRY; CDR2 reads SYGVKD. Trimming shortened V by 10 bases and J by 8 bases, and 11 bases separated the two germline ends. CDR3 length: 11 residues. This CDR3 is CATAGGEKLFF. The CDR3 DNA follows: TGTGCCACCGCCGGTGGGGAAAAACTGTTTTTT.

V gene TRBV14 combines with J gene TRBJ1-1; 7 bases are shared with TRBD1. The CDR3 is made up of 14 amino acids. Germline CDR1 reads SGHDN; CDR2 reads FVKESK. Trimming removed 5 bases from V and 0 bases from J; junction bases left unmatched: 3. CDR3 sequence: CASSFGQVNTEAFF. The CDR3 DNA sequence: TGTGCCAGCAGCTTCGGACAGGTGAACACTGAAGCTTTCTTT. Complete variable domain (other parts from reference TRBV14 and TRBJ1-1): EAGVTQFPSHSVIEKGQTVTLRCDPISGHDNLYWYRRVMGKEIKFLLHFVKESKQDESGMPNNRFLAERTGGTYSTLKVQPAELEDSGVYFCASSFGQVNTEAFFGQGTRLTVV.

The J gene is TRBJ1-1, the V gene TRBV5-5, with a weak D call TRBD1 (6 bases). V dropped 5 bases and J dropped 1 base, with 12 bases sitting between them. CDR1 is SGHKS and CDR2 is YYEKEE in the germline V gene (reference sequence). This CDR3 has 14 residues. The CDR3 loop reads CASSWRGQNTEAFF. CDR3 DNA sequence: TGTGCCAGCAGTTGGAGGGGACAGAACACTGAAGCTTTCTTT.

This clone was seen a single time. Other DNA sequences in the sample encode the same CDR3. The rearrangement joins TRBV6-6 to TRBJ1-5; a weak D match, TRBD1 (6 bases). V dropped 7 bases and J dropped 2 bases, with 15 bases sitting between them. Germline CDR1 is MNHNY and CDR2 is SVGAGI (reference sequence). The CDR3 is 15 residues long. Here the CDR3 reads CASTQGRGGNQPQHF. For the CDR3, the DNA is TGTGCCAGCACCCAGGGGCGGGGTGGCAATCAGCCCCAGCATTTT.

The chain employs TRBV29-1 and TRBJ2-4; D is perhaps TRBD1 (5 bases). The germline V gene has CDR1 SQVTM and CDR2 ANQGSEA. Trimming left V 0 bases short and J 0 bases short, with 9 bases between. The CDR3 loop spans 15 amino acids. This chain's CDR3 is CSVEDRVPAKNIQYF. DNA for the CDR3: TGCAGCGTTGAAGACAGGGTTCCAGCCAAAAACATTCAGTACTTC.

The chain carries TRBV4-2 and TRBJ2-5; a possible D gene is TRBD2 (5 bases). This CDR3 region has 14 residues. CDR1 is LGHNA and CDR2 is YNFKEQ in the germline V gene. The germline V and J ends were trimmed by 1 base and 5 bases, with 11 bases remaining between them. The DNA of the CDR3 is TGTGCCAGCAGCCAAGGAGGGAGCAGGGAGACCCAGTACTTC. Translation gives CASSQGGSRETQYF.

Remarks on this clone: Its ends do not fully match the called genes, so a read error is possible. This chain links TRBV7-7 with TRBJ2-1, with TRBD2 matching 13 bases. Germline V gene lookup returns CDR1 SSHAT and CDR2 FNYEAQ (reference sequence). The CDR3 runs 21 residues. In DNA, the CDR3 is TGTGCTAGCAGCTTAGCGTTGTCGAGGGGGACTAGCGGGAAGACTTACAATGAGCAGTTCTTC. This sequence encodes CASSLALSRGTSGKTYNEQFF.

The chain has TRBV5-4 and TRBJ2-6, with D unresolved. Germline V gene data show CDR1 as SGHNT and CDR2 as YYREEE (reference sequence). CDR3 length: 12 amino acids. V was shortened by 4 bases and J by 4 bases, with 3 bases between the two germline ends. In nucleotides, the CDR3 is TGTGCCAGCAGCCCGGGGGCCAACGTCCTGACTTTC. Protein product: CASSPGANVLTF.

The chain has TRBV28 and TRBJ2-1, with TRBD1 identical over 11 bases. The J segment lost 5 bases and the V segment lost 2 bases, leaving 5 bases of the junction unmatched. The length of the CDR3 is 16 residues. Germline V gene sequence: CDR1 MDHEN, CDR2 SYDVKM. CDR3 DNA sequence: TGTGCCAGCAGTTTAGCGGACAGGGGGCTAAACAATGAGCAGTTCTTC. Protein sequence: CASSLADRGLNNEQFF.

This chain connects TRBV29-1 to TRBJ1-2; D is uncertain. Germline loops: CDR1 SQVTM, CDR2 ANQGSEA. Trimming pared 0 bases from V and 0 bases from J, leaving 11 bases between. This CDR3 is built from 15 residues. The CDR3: CSVEDHSRANYGYTF. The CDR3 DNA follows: TGCAGCGTTGAAGACCACTCACGGGCTAACTATGGCTACACCTTC.